This passage covers 11 T cell receptor beta chains from one sample sequenced in a study of vaccination and CD4 T cells after COVID-19. Specified treatment: roughly nine-day PBMC culture with coronavirus spike peptide pools or control peptides (ViraFEST assay). Cultured CD4+ T cell DNA underwent sequencing with the Oncomine TCR Beta short-read assay. TCRdb redid the calling of the PCR reads with MiXCR, one entry per CDR3 protein. The data contain around 25,000 distinct CDR3 sequences, roughly 44% of them seen just once; the ten biggest clones take up 7.2%. These receptors have no identified antigens. What was sequenced was CD4+ T cells from blood, cultured in vitro. All receptors derive from a human donor who had recovered from COVID-19.

The chain has TRBV11-2 and TRBJ2-7; 8 bases match TRBD1. V trimming: 6 bases; J trimming: 0 bases; junction bases outside the gene matches: 7. The germline gives CDR1 SGHAT, CDR2 FQNNGV. CDR3 size: 15 residues. This chain's CDR3 is CASSLRTGHSYEQYF. The DNA of the CDR3 is TGTGCCAGCAGTCTCCGGACAGGGCACTCCTACGAGCAGTACTTC.

The sample holds a few counts of this clonotype. The chain uses TRBV6-4 and TRBJ2-1; TRBD2 matches 10 bases. This CDR3 is 15 amino acids long. CDR1 is MRHNA and CDR2 is SNTAGT in the germline V gene. J lost 4 bases, V lost 0 bases, and 0 bases had no gene match. The CDR3 region is CASSDSTSGYNEQFF. CDR3 bases: TGTGCCAGCAGTGACTCGACTAGCGGGTACAATGAGCAGTTCTTC.

The V and J genes are TRBV7-3 and TRBJ1-1; 7 nucleotides agree with TRBD1. Germline V lookup: CDR1 SGHTA, CDR2 FQGTGA. The V and J ends lost 5 bases and 0 bases, in that order; junction bases with no gene match: 6. The CDR3 covers 15 residues. The chain's CDR3 is CASSPQGGLNTEAFF. The CDR3, as DNA: TGTGCCAGCAGCCCCCAGGGGGGACTGAACACTGAAGCTTTCTTT.

This chain joins TRBV6-1 and TRBJ1-1; TRBD1 might be the D (6 bases). Germline assignment: CDR1 MNHNS and CDR2 SASEGT. V was cut by 6 bases and J by 4 bases, with 12 bases left in between. The CDR3 is made up of 13 amino acids. The CDR3, as DNA: TGTGCCAGCAGACAACAGGGTGGCACTGAAGCTTTCTTT. This gives the protein CASRQQGGTEAFF.

This clonotype was observed once. The gene calls are TRBV7-2 and TRBJ2-1; 8 nucleotides align to TRBD2. In germline, CDR1 is SGHTA, CDR2 FQGNSA. This CDR3 has 14 residues. The J segment lost 3 bases and the V segment lost 5 bases, leaving 3 bases of the junction unmatched. CDR3 in amino acids: CASSQAGVYNEQFF. The CDR3 DNA reads as TGTGCCAGCAGCCAAGCGGGGGTCTACAATGAGCAGTTCTTC.

This clonotype was seen a handful of times. V and J are TRBV20-1 and TRBJ1-5, with TRBD1 as a possible D gene (5 bases). Trimming pared 0 bases from V and 0 bases from J, leaving 15 bases between. CDR1 is DFQATT, CDR2 SNEGSKA, per germline (reference sequence). There are 17 residues in the CDR3. The CDR3 DNA reads TGCAGTGCTAGAGACACAGGATCCCCGTATAGCAATCAGCCCCAGCATTTT. Translating gives CSARDTGSPYSNQPQHF.

This chain connects TRBV7-2 to TRBJ2-7; 14 bases fit TRBD2. The CDR3 is 16 residues long. Germline CDR1 SGHTA, CDR2 FQGNSA. Germline trimming cut 1 base from V and 4 bases from J; bases unmatched to any gene: 3. The CDR3 is CASSLVGTSGSYEQYF. The CDR3 nucleotides read TGTGCCAGCAGCTTAGTTGGGACTAGCGGGAGTTACGAGCAGTACTTC. Supplemented by reference TRBV7-2 and TRBJ2-7, the full variable domain reads GAGVSQSPSNKVTEKGKDVELRCDPISGHTALYWYRQSLGQGLEFLIYFQGNSAPDKSGLPSDRFSAERTGGSVSTLTIQRTQQEDSAVYLCASSLVGTSGSYEQYFGPGTRLTVT.

V is TRBV4-3 and J is TRBJ1-5; D is possibly TRBD1 (5 bases). V gave up 0 bases and J gave up 4 bases, with 10 bases separating them. CDR3 length: 15 residues. Germline loops: CDR1 LGHNA, CDR2 YSLEER. CDR3 in amino acids: CASSQERGRNQPQHF. The CDR3 DNA is TGCGCCAGCAGCCAAGAGCGGGGCAGAAATCAGCCCCAGCATTTT.

This clonotype has only a few counts. V and J are TRBV20-1 and TRBJ2-5, with TRBD2 identical over 8 bases. V shed 5 bases, J shed 2 bases, and the junction held 10 bases outside the gene matches. This CDR3 region has 15 residues. The germline V gene has CDR1 DFQATT and CDR2 SNEGSKA (reference sequence). CDR3: CSAELAARIQETQYF. The CDR3, as DNA: TGCAGTGCTGAACTAGCGGCCCGTATTCAAGAGACCCAGTACTTC.

This clonotype has just a few counts. This rearrangement joins TRBV7-2 to TRBJ2-1; D uncertain. The CDR3 length is 13 residues. The V end was cut by 4 bases, the J end by 9 bases, with 13 bases between. The germline V gene has CDR1 SGHTA and CDR2 FQGNSA. The CDR3 nucleotides read TGTGCCAGCAGCTCCCAGGTGGGTACTGAGCAGTTCTTC. Translating it yields CASSSQVGTEQFF.

This sequence joins TRBV7-2 and TRBJ1-3; 7 nucleotides line up with TRBD1. The CDR3 covers 16 residues. Germline CDR1 and CDR2: SGHTA and FQGNSA. J was trimmed by 0 bases and V by 0 bases; bases with no gene match: 2. CDR3 sequence: CASSLAGTASGNTIYF. The CDR3 DNA follows: TGTGCCAGCAGCTTAGCCGGGACAGCCTCTGGAAACACCATATATTTT.